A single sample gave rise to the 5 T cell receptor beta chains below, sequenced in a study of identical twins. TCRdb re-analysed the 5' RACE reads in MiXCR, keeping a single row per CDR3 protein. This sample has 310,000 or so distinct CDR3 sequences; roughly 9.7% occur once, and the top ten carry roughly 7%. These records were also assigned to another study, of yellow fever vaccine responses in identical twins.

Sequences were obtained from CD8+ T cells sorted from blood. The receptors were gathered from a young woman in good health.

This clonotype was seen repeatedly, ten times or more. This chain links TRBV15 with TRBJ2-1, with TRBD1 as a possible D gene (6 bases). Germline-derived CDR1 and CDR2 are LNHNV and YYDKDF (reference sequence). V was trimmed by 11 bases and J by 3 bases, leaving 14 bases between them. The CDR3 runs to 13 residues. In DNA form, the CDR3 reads TGTGCCTCTACTGGGGGCCTCTACAATGAGCAGTTCTTC. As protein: CASTGGLYNEQFF.

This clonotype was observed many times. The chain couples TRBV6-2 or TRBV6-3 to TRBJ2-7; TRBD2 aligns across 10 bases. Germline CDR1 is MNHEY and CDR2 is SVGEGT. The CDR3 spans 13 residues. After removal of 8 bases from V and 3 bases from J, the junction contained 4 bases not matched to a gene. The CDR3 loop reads CASSRTSGYEQYF. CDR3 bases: TGTGCCAGCTCACGGACTAGCGGCTACGAGCAGTACTTC.

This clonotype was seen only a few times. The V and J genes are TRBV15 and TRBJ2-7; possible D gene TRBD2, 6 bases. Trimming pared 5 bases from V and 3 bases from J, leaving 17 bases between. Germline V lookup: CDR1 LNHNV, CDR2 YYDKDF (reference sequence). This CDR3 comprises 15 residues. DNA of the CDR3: TGTGCCACCAGCCCCCGGGACGGACTACTCTACGAGCAGTACTTC. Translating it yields CATSPRDGLLYEQYF.

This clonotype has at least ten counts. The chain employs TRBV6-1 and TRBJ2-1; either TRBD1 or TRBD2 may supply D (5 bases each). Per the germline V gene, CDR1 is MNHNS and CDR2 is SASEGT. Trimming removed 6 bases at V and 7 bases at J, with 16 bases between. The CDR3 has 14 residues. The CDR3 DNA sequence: TGTGCCAGCAGCGTAACCGGGACGACAAATGAGCAGTTCTTC. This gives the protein CASSVTGTTNEQFF.

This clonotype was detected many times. CDR3 amino acids: CASSYSGKLFF. CDR3 DNA sequence: TGTGCCAGCAGTTACAGCGGAAAACTGTTTTTT. V is TRBV6-5 and J is TRBJ1-4; D remains unclear. Trimming shortened V by 2 bases and J by 10 bases, and 5 bases separated the two germline ends. CDR3 length: 11 amino acids. The germline CDR1 and CDR2 sequences are MNHEY and SVGAGI.